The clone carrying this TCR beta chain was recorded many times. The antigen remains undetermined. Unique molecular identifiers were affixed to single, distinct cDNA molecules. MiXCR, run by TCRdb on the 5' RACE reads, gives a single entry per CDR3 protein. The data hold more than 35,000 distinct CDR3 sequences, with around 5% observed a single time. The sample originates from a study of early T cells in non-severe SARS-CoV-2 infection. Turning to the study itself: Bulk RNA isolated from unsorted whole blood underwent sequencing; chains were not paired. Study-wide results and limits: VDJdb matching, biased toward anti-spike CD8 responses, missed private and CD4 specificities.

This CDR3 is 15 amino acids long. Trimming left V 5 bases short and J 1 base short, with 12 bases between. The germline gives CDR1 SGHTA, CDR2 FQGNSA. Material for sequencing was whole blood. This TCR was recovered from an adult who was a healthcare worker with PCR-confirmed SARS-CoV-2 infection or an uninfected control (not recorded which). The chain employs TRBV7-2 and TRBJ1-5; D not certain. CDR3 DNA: TGTGCCAGCAGCCTTAGCGGGAGGAGCAATCAGCCCCAGCATTTT. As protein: CASSLSGRSNQPQHF.